This record covers a single T cell receptor (beta chain). The same CDR3 arises from other DNA sequences in this sample as well. The sample comes from a study of blood T cell repertoires in COVID-19. Study-wide background: T cells, B-cell-depleted T cells, or PBMCs supplied cDNA or gDNA.

Sequenced by immunoSEQ multiplex PCR; TCRdb stores in-frame clones only, minus some. Of some 89,000 clones listed, more than 75% are singletons. This TCR derives from a man between 65 and 85 years old with acute or convalescent COVID-19. The sequenced sample consisted of peripheral blood.

This CDR3 reads CASNQQGGNEKLFF. The CDR3 coding sequence is TGTGCCAGCAATCAGCAGGGGGGTAATGAAAAACTGTTTTTT. The chain joins TRBV28 to TRBJ1-4, with 7 bases fitting TRBD1. The CDR3 has 14 amino acids. The V segment lost 7 bases and the J segment 4 bases; nucleotides outside the gene matches: 6. The germline V gene encodes CDR1 MDHEN and CDR2 SYDVKM.